This T cell receptor (beta chain) was observed in a study of blood T cell repertoires in COVID-19. There are 15 residues in the CDR3. Looked up from germline, CDR1 is PRHDT and CDR2 is FYEKMQ (reference sequence). The germline V and J ends were trimmed by 4 bases and 1 base, with 14 bases remaining between them. Original analysis: Reference gene primer amplification yielded estimated nucleated cell counts. Repertoires were generated with immunoSEQ multiplex PCR, while TCRdb's copy carries only in-frame clones and drops some. V and J calls and clone size are as listed in that table; D and trimming were resolved from the DNA. The sample has tens of thousands of clones; approximately 90% are singletons. Recovered status in Cohort 3 required two negative PCRs, clearance, or symptom resolution.

This chain joins TRBV13 and TRBJ2-7; possible D gene TRBD2, 5 bases. This TCR was sampled from a woman aged 40 to 55 who had recovered from COVID-19. Sequencing used PBMCs or T cells enriched from blood (not recorded which). CDR3 in DNA: TGTGCCAGCAGCTCATCCCTAGCCTGGTCCTACGAGCAGTACTTC. Its protein product is CASSSSLAWSYEQYF.